What follows describes a single T cell receptor (beta chain). This sample stems from a study of T cell responses to AZD1222 COVID-19 vaccine. The assay was immunoSEQ multiplex PCR, and TCRdb's table has in-frame clones only and misses some. Of roughly 150,000 clones detected, roughly 90% appear once; the ten largest clones hold over 1.2%. Trimming took off 0 bases at V and 7 bases at J, with 11 bases between the two ends. Germline CDR1 and CDR2: SGHNT and YYREEE (reference sequence). The CDR3 is 14 residues long. This receptor was taken from an adult who received the AZD1222 COVID-19 vaccine. The chain combines TRBV5-4 with TRBJ1-5, with D possibly matching TRBD1 (6 bases). The starting material was peripheral blood, obtained 28 days after the second AZD1222 dose. The CDR3 bases are TGTGCCAGCAGCTTGGAGGGGCAGGGGCAGCCCCAGCATTTT. This sequence encodes CASSLEGQGQPQHF.